Sequencing of this T cell receptor beta chain was carried out in a study of blood T cell repertoires in COVID-19 (dated by TCRdb to 2020 to 2022). Some background on the complete study: Samples covering the acute and convalescent phases of COVID-19 were provided by collaborators in the United States, Italy and Spain. The samples were drawn from two sources: the first 160 participants of the ongoing ImmuneRACE study, and over 950 subjects contributed by 6 global collaborators. The prospective study material was composed of cDNA or gDNA derived from T cells, B-cell-depleted T cells, or PBMCs. Where available, HLA class I and class II types were taken from metadata supplied by the sample provider and were not determined by assay-based typing. A freely available public database, intended as a resource for researchers studying the immune response to SARS-CoV-2, is where the repertoires were released. Sample metadata almost always included a de-identified subject ID, COVID-19 status, age in years and sex. Deeply sampled blood TCRbeta repertoires from subjects exposed to, actively infected with, or recovered from COVID-19 were included in the dataset. What the study reported, not specific to this receptor: How much clinical and demographic metadata was included differed by source and by participant, and the metadata was provided uncurated.

Counted from cysteine to phenylalanine, this CDR3 has 13 amino acids. Solely the CDR3 DNA is kept, with 39 bases framed from the first base. The germline V gene (reference sequence) supplies CDR1 MNHEY and CDR2 SMNVEV. V lost 5 bases and J lost 7 bases; the stretch between them is 15 bases long. Each collaborating institution followed its own protocols to collect whole blood in K2EDTA tubes. For TCRbeta analysis, collaborators shipped samples as frozen whole blood, isolated PBMCs, or DNA extracted from either of those sample types. A word on this clone: Its antigen remains undetermined. Per-base qualities were not stored, and no clone one base away is much larger.

The immunoSEQ Assay, a bias-controlled multiplex PCR, was used to amplify TCRbeta CDR3 regions from genomic DNA. The study's processing was this. Nucleated cell counts per sample were estimated from amplification of reference gene primers within the assay. Sequence reads were collapsed and filtered to measure the absolute abundance of every unique TCRbeta CDR3 rearrangement. For each sample, productive Simpson clonality was calculated as the square root of Simpson's diversity index over productive rearrangements. TCRdb mirrors the immuneACCESS table, restricted to in-frame sequences. Some clones are absent from its copies; in checked studies, under half trace to an unresolved V gene, and the reason for the others is unknown. V and J calls and clone size are given by that table; D and trimming were obtained from the DNA. In this sample the table shows about 83,000 clones, roughly 80% of which occur a single time. The ten largest account for around a sixth of the sample.

Material: peripheral blood. Recombination linked TRBV27 to TRBJ2-7; a weak D assignment points to TRBD1 (7 bases agree). This TCR was sampled from a woman of 80 years or more with acute or convalescent COVID-19. CDR3 loop: CASSIPGGREQYF. The DNA is as follows: TGTGCCAGCAGTATTCCAGGGGGGAGGGAGCAGTACTTC.